These 17 T cell receptor beta chains were sequenced from one sample in a study of blood T cell repertoires in COVID-19. This table comes from immunoSEQ multiplex PCR, and its TCRdb copy is limited to in-frame clones, with some not included. The sample holds about 440,000 clones, about 90% seen once. Sequencing was performed on PBMCs or T cells enriched from blood (not recorded which). All receptors derive from a woman between 18 and 29 years old with acute COVID-19.

V usage is TRBV27 and J usage is TRBJ2-7, with D possibly being TRBD1 (6 bases). The germline gives CDR1 MNHEY, CDR2 SMNVEV (reference sequence). The CDR3 has 15 residues. V was trimmed by 3 bases and J by 3 bases, leaving 15 bases between them. DNA of the CDR3: TGTGCCAGCAGTTTCGTGGGGGCGGAATACTACGAGCAGTACTTC. This translates into CASSFVGAEYYEQYF.

The chain employs TRBV6-1 and TRBJ1-2; 10 positions agree with TRBD1. The CDR3 length is 18 residues. Germline CDR1 is MNHNS and CDR2 is SASEGT. J lost 8 bases, V lost 0 bases, and 15 bases had no gene match. The CDR3 here is CASSEALGKTGGAGGYTF. Written as DNA, the CDR3 is TGTGCCAGCAGTGAAGCGCTAGGGAAGACAGGGGGCGCGGGGGGCTACACCTTC.

The rearrangement uses TRBV6-4 and TRBJ1-1, with D possibly TRBD1 on 5 matching bases. The germline V gene has CDR1 MRHNA and CDR2 SNTAGT. Deletions cut 5 bases from V and 1 base from J, with 11 bases between. The CDR3 sequence is 14 residues long. CDR3 nucleotides: TGTGCCAGCAGTCCAGGACACCAGAACACTGAAGCTTTCTTT. Protein: CASSPGHQNTEAFF.

The chain recombines TRBV16 with TRBJ2-7; 8 positions match TRBD1. The CDR3 covers 15 residues. Germline trimming cut 3 bases from V and 4 bases from J; bases unmatched to any gene: 8. In germline, CDR1 is KGHSY, CDR2 FQNENV. The DNA of the CDR3 is TGTGCCAGCAGCCATGGGCAGGGGGCTTTTTACGAGCAGTACTTC. Its protein product is CASSHGQGAFYEQYF.

The chain combines TRBV2 with TRBJ2-7, with TRBD1 matching 7 bases. In germline, CDR1 is SNHLY, CDR2 FYNNEI. The CDR3 is 15 amino acids. The V gene end was trimmed by 4 bases and the J gene end by 2 bases; junction bases not matched to a gene: 8. This chain's CDR3 is CASSGYRGVTYEQYF. The CDR3 DNA reads as TGTGCCAGCAGTGGCTACAGGGGCGTAACCTACGAGCAGTACTTC.

J is TRBJ2-7 and V is TRBV12-3 or TRBV12-4; D gene unclear. The CDR3 contains 13 residues. Trimming removed 1 base at V and 3 bases at J, with 7 bases between. CDR3 nucleotides: TGTGCCAGCAGTTTAGGACATTTCTACGAGCAGTACTTC. Protein sequence: CASSLGHFYEQYF.

The gene calls are TRBV4-1 and TRBJ2-5; no clear D gene. The CDR3 runs 15 residues. CDR1 MGHRA and CDR2 YSYEKL come from the germline V gene. The V gene lost 1 base and the J gene lost 0 bases, with 9 bases spanning the gap. This CDR3 reads CASSQVRHYQETQYF. Written as DNA, the CDR3 is TGCGCCAGCAGCCAAGTGCGGCATTACCAAGAGACCCAGTACTTC.

The chain carries TRBV19 and TRBJ1-5; D gene unclear. CDR3 length: 13 amino acids. Trimming cost V 5 bases and J 4 bases, with 9 bases left between them. Germline-derived CDR1 and CDR2 are LNHDA and SQIVND (reference sequence). CDR3 in amino acids: CASSDVSNQPQHF. The DNA of the CDR3 is TGTGCCAGTAGTGATGTGAGTAATCAGCCCCAGCATTTT. Filled out from reference TRBV19 and TRBJ1-5, the complete variable domain reads DGGITQSPKYLFRKEGQNVTLSCEQNLNHDAMYWYRQDPGQGLRLIYYSQIVNDFQKGDIAEGYSVSREKKESFPLTVTSAQKNPTAFYLCASSDVSNQPQHFGDGTRLSIL.

This clone has just a few counts. The chain combines TRBV5-1 with TRBJ1-6; the D is unclear. Germline loops: CDR1 SGHRS, CDR2 YFSETQ. This CDR3 comprises 15 residues. V was pared by 0 bases and J by 10 bases, with 14 bases between. The CDR3 reads CASSLDGSSGSPLHF. CDR3 bases: TGCGCCAGCAGCTTGGACGGGAGTTCAGGATCACCCCTCCACTTT.

This clone was detected only once. This chain connects TRBV12-5 to TRBJ2-7; TRBD1 matches 10 bases. V lost 5 bases to trimming and J lost 6 bases; unmatched junction nucleotides: 16. The length of the CDR3 is 17 residues. Germline CDR1 is LGHNT and CDR2 is FRNRAP. The CDR3 spells CASGARDRGFGFLEQYF. DNA of the CDR3: TGTGCTAGTGGTGCCCGGGACAGGGGATTCGGGTTTCTCGAGCAGTACTTC. The whole variable domain, remainder taken from reference TRBV12-5 and TRBJ2-7, is DARVTQTPRHKVTEMGQEVTMRCQPILGHNTVFWYRQTMMQGLELLAYFRNRAPLDDSGMPKDRFSAEMPDATLATLKIQPSEPRDSAVYFCASGARDRGFGFLEQYFGPGTRLTVT.

The V and J genes are TRBV5-1 and TRBJ1-6, with D possibly being TRBD1 (5 bases). There are 13 residues in the CDR3. Deletions cut 5 bases from V and 7 bases from J, with 10 bases between. The V gene's germline CDR1 is SGHRS and CDR2 YFSETQ. The CDR3 sequence: CASRQETNSPLHF. CDR3 sequence (DNA): TGCGCCAGCAGACAGGAGACGAATTCACCCCTCCACTTT.

This chain connects TRBV29-1 to TRBJ2-3, with TRBD2 identical over 10 bases. Germline V gene data show CDR1 as SQVTM and CDR2 as ANQGSEA. The CDR3 runs to 16 residues. V lost 4 bases and J lost 2; bases outside the gene matches: 9. The CDR3 loop reads CSVGAGGRKNTDTQYF. The CDR3 DNA reads TGCAGCGTTGGAGCGGGGGGGCGTAAGAACACAGATACGCAGTATTTT.

CDR3 sequence (DNA): TGTGCCAGCAGCTCTAGACAGGGGTCATATGGCTACACCTTC. Translated: CASSSRQGSYGYTF. This rearrangement joins TRBV5-4 to TRBJ1-2, with 8 bases aligning to TRBD1. Germline CDR1 and CDR2: SGHNT and YYREEE (reference sequence). The CDR3 extends over 14 amino acids. V lost 3 bases and J lost 5; bases outside the gene matches: 6.

This chain uses TRBV10-1 with TRBJ2-5, with D possibly matching TRBD1 (5 bases). This CDR3 region has 15 residues. Germline CDR1 reads WNHNN; CDR2 reads SYGVQD (reference sequence). Trimming cost V 2 bases and J 5 bases, with 15 bases left between them. This CDR3 reads CASSEDPGPRETQYF. The DNA for the CDR3 is TGCGCCAGCAGTGAGGATCCAGGGCCTCGGGAGACCCAGTACTTC.

The chain couples TRBV5-8 to TRBJ2-6; D is unclear. CDR1 is SGHTS and CDR2 is YDEGEE in the germline V gene. Trimming removed 4 bases from V and 2 bases from J, with 10 bases in between. The CDR3 consists of 15 residues. The CDR3 DNA is TGTGCCAGCAGCACGCGGTTAACTGGGGCCAACGTCCTGACTTTC. Protein sequence: CASSTRLTGANVLTF.

V usage is TRBV5-1 and J usage is TRBJ2-6; D is unclear. The CDR3 consists of 16 residues. Germline V lookup: CDR1 SGHRS, CDR2 YFSETQ. V gave up 3 bases and J gave up 0 bases, with 10 bases separating them. The CDR3 sequence: CASSSYTDSGANVLTF. DNA for the CDR3: TGCGCCAGCAGCTCGTACACAGACTCTGGGGCCAACGTCCTGACTTTC.

The chain links TRBV2 to TRBJ1-5; TRBD1 aligns across 9 bases. Per the germline V gene, CDR1 is SNHLY and CDR2 is FYNNEI. The CDR3 contains 15 residues. Trimming removed 6 bases from V and 0 bases from J; junction bases left unmatched: 3. The CDR3 region has the DNA TGTGCCAGCAGCCGGGACAGGGATAGCAATCAGCCCCAGCATTTT. Encoded protein: CASSRDRDSNQPQHF.